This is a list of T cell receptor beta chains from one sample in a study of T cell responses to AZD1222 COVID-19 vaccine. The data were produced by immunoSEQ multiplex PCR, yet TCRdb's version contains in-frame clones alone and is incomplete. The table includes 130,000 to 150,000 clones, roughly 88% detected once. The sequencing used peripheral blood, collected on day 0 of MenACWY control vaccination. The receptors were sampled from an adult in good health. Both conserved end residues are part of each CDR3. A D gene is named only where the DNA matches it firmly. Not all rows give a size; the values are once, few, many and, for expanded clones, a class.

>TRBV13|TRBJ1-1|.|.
TGTGCCAGCAGCTTAACTAACACTGAAGCTTTCTTT
CASSLTNTEAFF
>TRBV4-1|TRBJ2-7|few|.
TGCGCCAGCAGCCAGGGACCTTACTACGAGCAGTACTTC
CASSQGPYYEQYF
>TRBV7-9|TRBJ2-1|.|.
TGTGCCAGCAGCTTAAGGCAGGGCATAAACAATGAGCAGTTCTTC
CASSLRQGINNEQFF
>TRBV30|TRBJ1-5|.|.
TGTGCCTGGAGCCGATCAGGAGGAAATCAGCCCCAGCATTTT
CAWSRSGGNQPQHF
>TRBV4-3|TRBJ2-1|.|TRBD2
TGCGCCAGCAGCCAACACCCCCCGGGACTAGCGGGAATAGAGCAGTTCTTC
CASSQHPPGLAGIEQFF
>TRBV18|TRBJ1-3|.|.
TGTGCCAGCTCACCACGGAACAGGCAAGTCTCTGGAAACACCATATATTTT
CASSPRNRQVSGNTIYF
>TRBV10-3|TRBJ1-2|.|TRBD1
TGTGCCATTACACAGGGGGCTGGCGGCTACACCTTC
CAITQGAGGYTF
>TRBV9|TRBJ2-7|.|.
TGTGCCAGCAGCGTAGGATTGGGTTCTGGAGAGCAGTACTTC
CASSVGLGSGEQYF
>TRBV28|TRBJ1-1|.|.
TGTGCCAGCAGTCCGGGACGTCGGAACCTGGGAAAAGCTTTCTTT
CASSPGRRNLGKAFF
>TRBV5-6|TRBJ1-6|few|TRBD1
TGTGCCAGCAGCTTCCTACAGGGGAGCAGTTCACCCCTCCACTTT
CASSFLQGSSSPLHF
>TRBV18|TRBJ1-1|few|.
TGTGCCAGCTCTGGGACCGAGAACACTGAAGCTTTCTTT
CASSGTENTEAFF
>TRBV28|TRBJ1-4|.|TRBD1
TGTGCCAGCAGTTTACCCGGCGGGACAGGGATCGGAAAACTGTTTTTT
CASSLPGGTGIGKLFF
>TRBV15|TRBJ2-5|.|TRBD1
TGTGCCACCAGCAGAGTCCCGACAGGGGAGAAGACCCAGTACTTC
CATSRVPTGEKTQYF
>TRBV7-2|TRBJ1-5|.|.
TGTGCCAGCAGCTACCGCGGTAGCAATCAGCCCCAGCATTTT
CASSYRGSNQPQHF
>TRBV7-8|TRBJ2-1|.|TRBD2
TGTGCCAGCACCCCTCGGGGGGGCGGGAGGGGGAATGAGCAGTTCTTC
CASTPRGGGRGNEQFF
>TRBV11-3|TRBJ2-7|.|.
TGTGCCAGCAGCCAGGAGTGGACGGTCTCCTACGAGCAGTACTTC
CASSQEWTVSYEQYF
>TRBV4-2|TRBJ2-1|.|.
TGTGCCAGCAGCCAAAACTCCTACAATGAGCAGTTCTTC
CASSQNSYNEQFF
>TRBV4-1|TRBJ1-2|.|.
TGCGCCAGCAGCCAAGGAACAGGAGGCTATGGCTACACCTTC
CASSQGTGGYGYTF
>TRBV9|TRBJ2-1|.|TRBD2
TGTGCCAGCAGCGGGACCACGGGAGGTAGGGATGAGCAGTTCTTC
CASSGTTGGRDEQFF
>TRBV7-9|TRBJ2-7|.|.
TGTGCCAGCAGCCCCCTACAGTACGAGCAGTACTTC
CASSPLQYEQYF
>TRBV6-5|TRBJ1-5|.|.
TGTGCCAGCAACTGGGGTCAAGTTCAGCCCCAGCATTTT
CASNWGQVQPQHF
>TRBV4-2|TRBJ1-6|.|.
TGTGCCAGCTCCCGACAGGCTGATAATTCACCCCTCCACTTT
CASSRQADNSPLHF
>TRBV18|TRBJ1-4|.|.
TGTGCCAGCTCACCGGGATTGGGGGGGACTGAAAAACTGTTTTTT
CASSPGLGGTEKLFF
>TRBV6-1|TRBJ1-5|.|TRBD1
TGTGCCAGCAGTGGCAGGGACAGGGGAAGCAATCAGCCCCAGCATTTT
CASSGRDRGSNQPQHF
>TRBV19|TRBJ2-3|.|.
TGTGCCAGTAGTAAAGGCTGGGATACGCAGTATTTT
CASSKGWDTQYF
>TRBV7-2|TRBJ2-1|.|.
TGTGCCAGCAGCTTAGTGCGAGGGAATGAGCAGTTCTTC
CASSLVRGNEQFF
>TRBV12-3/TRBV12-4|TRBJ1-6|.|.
TGTGCCAGCAGTTTGGCTCAGGGGTCACCCCTCCACTTT
CASSLAQGSPLHF
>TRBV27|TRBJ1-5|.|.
TGTGCCAGCAGTTTACGCGGTTTGGCGTATAGCAATCAGCCCCAGCATTTT
CASSLRGLAYSNQPQHF
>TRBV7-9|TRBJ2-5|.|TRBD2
TGTGCCAGCAGCTTAGTTAGCGGGAGTACAGAGACCCAGTACTTC
CASSLVSGSTETQYF
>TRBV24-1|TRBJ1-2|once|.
TGTGCCACCAGTGTGGGGGCTCACTATGGCTACACCTTC
CATSVGAHYGYTF
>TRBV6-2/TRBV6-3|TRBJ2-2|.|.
TGTGCCAGCAGTTACAGTCAGAACACCGGGGAGCTGTTTTTT
CASSYSQNTGELFF
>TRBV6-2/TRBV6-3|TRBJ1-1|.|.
TGTGCCAGCAGTTCGCATTCGCCTGAAGGCAGGGTGAACACTGAAGCTTTCTTT
CASSSHSPEGRVNTEAFF
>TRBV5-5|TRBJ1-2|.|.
TGTGCCAGCAGCTTGCGGTATGGCTACACCTTC
CASSLRYGYTF
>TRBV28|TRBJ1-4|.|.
TGTGCCAGCAGTTCTCTTTCGCCCGTTGAAAAACTGTTTTTT
CASSSLSPVEKLFF
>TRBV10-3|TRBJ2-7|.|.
TGTGCCATCAGTGAGTCGCCACAGGCCGAGCAGTACTTC
CAISESPQAEQYF
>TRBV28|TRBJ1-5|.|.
TGTGCCAGCGGTAATAGCAATCAGCCCCAGCATTTT
CASGNSNQPQHF
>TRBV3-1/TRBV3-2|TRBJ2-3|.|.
TGTGCCAGCAGCCCTAACATGGATACGCAGTATTTT
CASSPNMDTQYF
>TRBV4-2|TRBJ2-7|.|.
TGTGCCAGCAGCCAAGATTTGTCAGGTAAATACGAGCAGTACTTC
CASSQDLSGKYEQYF
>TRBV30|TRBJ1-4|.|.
TGTGCCTGGAGTCAGGGAGACGAAAAACTGTTTTTT
CAWSQGDEKLFF
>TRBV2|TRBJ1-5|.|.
TGTGCCAGCAGTGAAGATAGCCAGCCCCAGCATTTT
CASSEDSQPQHF
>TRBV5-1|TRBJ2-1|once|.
TGCGCCAGCAGCCTCTCGACAGTTTACAATGAGCAGTTCTTC
CASSLSTVYNEQFF
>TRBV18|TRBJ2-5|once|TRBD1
TGTGCCAGCTCACCGGGGACAGGGGGCAACCCTCGTCCGGAGACCCAGTACTTC
CASSPGTGGNPRPETQYF
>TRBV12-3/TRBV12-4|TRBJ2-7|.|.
TGTGCCAGCAGTTTCCCCGGGAACGACGAGCAGTACTTC
CASSFPGNDEQYF
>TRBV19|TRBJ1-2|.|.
TGTGCCAGTAGTATAGATCCCCACGGGAACTATGGCTACACCTTC
CASSIDPHGNYGYTF
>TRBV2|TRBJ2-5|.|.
TGTGCCAGCAGTACACAGGGTAGTGAGACCCAGTACTTC
CASSTQGSETQYF
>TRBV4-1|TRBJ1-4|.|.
TGCGCCAGCAGCCGCATAACAGCTGCAACTAATGAAAAACTGTTTTTT
CASSRITAATNEKLFF
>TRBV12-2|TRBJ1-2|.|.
TGTGCAAGTCGCTCGGCACCCGGAGTTCATGGCTACACCTTC
CASRSAPGVHGYTF
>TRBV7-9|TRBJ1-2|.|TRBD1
TGTGCCAGCAGCCTCGGACAGGGAGAGGGTGGCTACACCTTC
CASSLGQGEGGYTF
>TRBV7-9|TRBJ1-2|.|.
TGTGCCAGCAGCTCAGATGGGCAAAACTATGGCTACACCTTC
CASSSDGQNYGYTF
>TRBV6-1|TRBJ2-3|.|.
TGTGCCAGCAGTGACAGCACAGATACGCAGTATTTT
CASSDSTDTQYF
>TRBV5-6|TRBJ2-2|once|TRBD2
TGTGCCAGCAGCTTGTGGACTAGCGGGAGGGCCGCCGGGGAGCTGTTTTTT
CASSLWTSGRAAGELFF
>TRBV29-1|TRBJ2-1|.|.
TGCAGCGTTGGTCGTCAAAGGAGCGACAATGAGCAGTTCTTC
CSVGRQRSDNEQFF
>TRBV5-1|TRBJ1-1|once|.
TGCGCCAGCAGCTTGTTCGGCCGCGGGGGGAACACTGAAGCTTTCTTT
CASSLFGRGGNTEAFF
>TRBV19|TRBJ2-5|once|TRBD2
TGTGCCAGTATGGAGCGGGAGAGGTCGGAGACCCAGTACTTC
CASMERERSETQYF